The sequence of this T cell receptor (beta chain) was determined in a study of cytomegalovirus exposure and HLA in healthy donors. Points from the study as a whole: One cluster of highly shared sequence variants probably arose as a sequencing artifact. Accurate prediction of most subjects' HLA-A and HLA-B alleles from TCR beta sequences was reported.

There are a few counts of this clone. Its specificity is not known. The study ran its PCR with 60 Vbeta and 13 Jbeta primers. TCRdb keeps only in-frame clones here, not all; method: immunoSEQ multiplex PCR. The table includes more than 95,000 clones, almost 80% detected once. This CDR3 has 15 amino acids. CDR1 and CDR2 from the germline V gene are SGHRS and YFSETQ. Trimming removed 0 bases at V and 2 bases at J, with 11 bases between. The receptor comes from a man aged 60 to 69 in good health and CMV-seropositive. V and J are TRBV5-1 and TRBJ1-1, with D possibly TRBD1 on 6 matching bases. Input material: PBMCs. CDR3 residues: CASSLGGRKNTEAFF. For the CDR3, the DNA is TGCGCCAGCAGCTTGGGGGGGCGGAAAAACACTGAAGCTTTCTTT.